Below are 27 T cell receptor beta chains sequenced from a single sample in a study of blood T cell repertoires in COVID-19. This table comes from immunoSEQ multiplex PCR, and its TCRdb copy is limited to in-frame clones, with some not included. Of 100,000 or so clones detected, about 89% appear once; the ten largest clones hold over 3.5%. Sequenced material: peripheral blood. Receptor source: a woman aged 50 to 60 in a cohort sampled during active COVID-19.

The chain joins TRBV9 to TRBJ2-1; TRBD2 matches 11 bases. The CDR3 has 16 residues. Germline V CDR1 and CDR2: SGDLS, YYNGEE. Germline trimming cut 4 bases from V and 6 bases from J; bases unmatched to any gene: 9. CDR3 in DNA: TGTGCCAGCAGCATGAGACTAGCGGGAAAAGGCAATGAGCAGTTCTTC. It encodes CASSMRLAGKGNEQFF.

CDR3 protein: CAGTAYTNTEAFF. CDR3 nucleotide sequence: TGTGCCGGGACAGCATACACGAACACTGAAGCTTTCTTT. The chain is built from TRBV6-5 and TRBJ1-1, with 7 bases identical to TRBD1. The CDR3 totals 13 residues. Trimming cost V 11 bases and J 1 base; bases outside gene matches: 7. Germline values: CDR1 MNHEY, CDR2 SVGAGI.

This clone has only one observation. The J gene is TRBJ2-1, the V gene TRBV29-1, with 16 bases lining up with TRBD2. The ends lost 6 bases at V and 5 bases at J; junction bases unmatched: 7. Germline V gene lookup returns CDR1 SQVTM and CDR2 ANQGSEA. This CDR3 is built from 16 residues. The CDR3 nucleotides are TGCAGCGTAGCCCCCGGGACTAGCGGGGGGGACAATGAGCAGTTCTTC. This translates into CSVAPGTSGGDNEQFF.

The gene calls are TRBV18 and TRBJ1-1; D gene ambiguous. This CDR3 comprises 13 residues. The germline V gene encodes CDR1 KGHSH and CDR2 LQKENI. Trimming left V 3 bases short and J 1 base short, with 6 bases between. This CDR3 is CASSPPPNTEAFF. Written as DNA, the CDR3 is TGTGCCAGCTCACCCCCTCCGAACACTGAAGCTTTCTTT.

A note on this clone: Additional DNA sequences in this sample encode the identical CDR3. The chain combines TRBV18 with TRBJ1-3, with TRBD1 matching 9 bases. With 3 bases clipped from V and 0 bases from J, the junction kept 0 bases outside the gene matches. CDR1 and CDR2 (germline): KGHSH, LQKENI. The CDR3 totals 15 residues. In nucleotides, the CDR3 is TGTGCCAGCTCACCGGGACAGGGCTCTGGAAACACCATATATTTT. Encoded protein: CASSPGQGSGNTIYF.

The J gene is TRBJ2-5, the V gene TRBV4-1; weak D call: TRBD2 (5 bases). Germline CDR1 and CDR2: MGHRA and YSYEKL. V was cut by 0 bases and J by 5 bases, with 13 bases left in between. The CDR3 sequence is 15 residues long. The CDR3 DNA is TGCGCCAGCAGCCAAGATTTAGCGTCTTGGGAGACCCAGTACTTC. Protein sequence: CASSQDLASWETQYF.

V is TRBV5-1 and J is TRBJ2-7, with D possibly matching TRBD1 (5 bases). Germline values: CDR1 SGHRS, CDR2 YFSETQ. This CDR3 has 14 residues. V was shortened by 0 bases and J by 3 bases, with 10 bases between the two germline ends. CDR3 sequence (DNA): TGCGCCAGCAGCTTGGGATCAACAGGCTACGAGCAGTACTTC. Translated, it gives CASSLGSTGYEQYF.

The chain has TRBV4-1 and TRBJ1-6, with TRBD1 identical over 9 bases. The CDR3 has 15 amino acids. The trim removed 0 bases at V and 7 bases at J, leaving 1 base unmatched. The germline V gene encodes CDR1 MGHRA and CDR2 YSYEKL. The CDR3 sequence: CASSQDGTGNSPLHF. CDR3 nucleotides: TGCGCCAGCAGCCAAGATGGGACAGGGAATTCACCCCTCCACTTT.

The DNA for the CDR3 is TGCAGCGTTGGCCTGAGCTCTGGGGCCAACGTCCTGACTTTC. The encoded protein is CSVGLSSGANVLTF. This chain uses TRBV29-1 with TRBJ2-6, with D unclear. The germline V gene encodes CDR1 SQVTM and CDR2 ANQGSEA. The CDR3 extends over 14 amino acids. The ends were cut back, 4 bases at V and 0 bases at J, with 7 bases in the middle.

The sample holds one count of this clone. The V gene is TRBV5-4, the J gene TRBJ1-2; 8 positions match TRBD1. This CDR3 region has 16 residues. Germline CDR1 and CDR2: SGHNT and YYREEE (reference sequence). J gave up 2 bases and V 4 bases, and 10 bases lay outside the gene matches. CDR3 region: CASSPPRTGSNYGYTF. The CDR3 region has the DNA TGTGCCAGCAGCCCCCCCCGGACAGGGTCCAACTATGGCTACACCTTC.

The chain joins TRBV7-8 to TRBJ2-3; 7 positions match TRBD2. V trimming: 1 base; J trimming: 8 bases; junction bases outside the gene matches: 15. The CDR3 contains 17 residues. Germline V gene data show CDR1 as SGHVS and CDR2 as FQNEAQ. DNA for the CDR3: TGTGCCAGCAGCTTAGGGGGAGGGGCCTCCCGCCTTGGTACGCAGTATTTT. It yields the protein CASSLGGGASRLGTQYF.

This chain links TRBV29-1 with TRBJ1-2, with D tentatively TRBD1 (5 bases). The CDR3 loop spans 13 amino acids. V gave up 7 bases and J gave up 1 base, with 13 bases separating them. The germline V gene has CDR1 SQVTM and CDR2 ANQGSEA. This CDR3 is CSAGQRHNYGYTF. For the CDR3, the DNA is TGCAGCGCCGGACAAAGACATAACTATGGCTACACCTTC.

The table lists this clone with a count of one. CDR3 sequence reads: CAISESIRTSGNEQFF. The CDR3 DNA sequence: TGTGCCATCAGTGAGTCGATTAGGACTAGCGGTAATGAGCAGTTCTTC. J is TRBJ2-1 and V is TRBV10-3; 10 nucleotides align to TRBD2. Losses at the gene ends were 0 bases for V and 7 bases for J; bases not matched to a gene: 6. Per the germline V gene, CDR1 is ENHRY and CDR2 is SYGVKD. CDR3 length: 16 residues.

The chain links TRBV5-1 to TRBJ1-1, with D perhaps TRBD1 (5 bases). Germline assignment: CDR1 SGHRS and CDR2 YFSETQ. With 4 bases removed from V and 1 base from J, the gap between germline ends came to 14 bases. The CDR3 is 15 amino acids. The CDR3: CASSPGVAANTEAFF. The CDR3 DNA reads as TGCGCCAGCAGCCCGGGGGTCGCGGCGAACACTGAAGCTTTCTTT.

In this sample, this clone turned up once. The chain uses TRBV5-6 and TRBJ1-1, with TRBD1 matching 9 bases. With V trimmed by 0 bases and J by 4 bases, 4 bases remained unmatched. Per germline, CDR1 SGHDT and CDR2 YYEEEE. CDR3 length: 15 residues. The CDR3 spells CASSLVTGGPTEAFF. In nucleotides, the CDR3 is TGTGCCAGCAGCTTGGTAACAGGGGGCCCCACTGAAGCTTTCTTT.

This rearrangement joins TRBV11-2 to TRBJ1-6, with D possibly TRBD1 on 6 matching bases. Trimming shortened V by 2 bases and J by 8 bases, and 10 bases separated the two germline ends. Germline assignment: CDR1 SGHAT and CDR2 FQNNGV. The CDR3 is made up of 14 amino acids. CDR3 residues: CASSLFEGDSPLHF. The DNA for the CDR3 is TGTGCCAGCAGCTTATTTGAGGGGGATTCACCCCTCCACTTT.

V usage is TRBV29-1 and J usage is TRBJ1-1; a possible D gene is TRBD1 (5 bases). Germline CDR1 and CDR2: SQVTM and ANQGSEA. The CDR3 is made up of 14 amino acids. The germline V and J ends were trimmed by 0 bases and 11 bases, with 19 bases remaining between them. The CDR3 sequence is CSVEDPGGLSYAFF. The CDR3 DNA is TGCAGCGTTGAAGATCCGGGGGGTTTATCGTATGCTTTCTTT.

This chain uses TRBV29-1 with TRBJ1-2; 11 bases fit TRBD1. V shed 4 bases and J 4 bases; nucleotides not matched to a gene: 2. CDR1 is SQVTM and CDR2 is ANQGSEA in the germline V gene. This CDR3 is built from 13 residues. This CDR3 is CSVGGQGVYGYTF. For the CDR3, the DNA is TGCAGCGTTGGGGGACAGGGGGTCTATGGCTACACCTTC.

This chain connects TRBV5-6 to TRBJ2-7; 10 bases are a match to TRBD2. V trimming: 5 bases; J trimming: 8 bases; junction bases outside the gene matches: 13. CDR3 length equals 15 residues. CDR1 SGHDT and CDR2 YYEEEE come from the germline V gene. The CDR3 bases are TGTGCCAGCAGTTCCCAACTAGCGGGGATGCTACAGCAGTACTTC. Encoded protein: CASSSQLAGMLQQYF.

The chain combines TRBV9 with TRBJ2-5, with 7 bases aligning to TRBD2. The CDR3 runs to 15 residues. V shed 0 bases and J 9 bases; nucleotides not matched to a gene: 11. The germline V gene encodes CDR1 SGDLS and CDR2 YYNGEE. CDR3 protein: CASSVGGGSSGAQYF. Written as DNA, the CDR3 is TGTGCCAGCAGCGTAGGGGGCGGGAGTAGTGGTGCCCAGTACTTC.

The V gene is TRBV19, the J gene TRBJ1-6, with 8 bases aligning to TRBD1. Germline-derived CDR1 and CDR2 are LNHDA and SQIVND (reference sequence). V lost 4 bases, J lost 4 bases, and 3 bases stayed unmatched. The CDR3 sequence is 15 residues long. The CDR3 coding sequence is TGTGCCAGTAGTAGGGACAGGCAGTATAATTCACCCCTCCACTTT. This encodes CASSRDRQYNSPLHF.

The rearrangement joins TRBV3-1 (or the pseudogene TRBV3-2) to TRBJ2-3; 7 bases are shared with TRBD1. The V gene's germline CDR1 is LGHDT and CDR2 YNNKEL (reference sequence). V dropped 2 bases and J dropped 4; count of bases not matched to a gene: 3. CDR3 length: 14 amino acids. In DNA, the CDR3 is TGTGCCAGCAGCCAATGGCAGGGGGCAGATACGCAGTATTTT. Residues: CASSQWQGADTQYF.

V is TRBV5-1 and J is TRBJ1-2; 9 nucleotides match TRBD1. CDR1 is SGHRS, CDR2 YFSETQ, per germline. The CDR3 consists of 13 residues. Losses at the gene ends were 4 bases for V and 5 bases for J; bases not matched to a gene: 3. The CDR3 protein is CASSPGTGYGYTF. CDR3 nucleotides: TGCGCCAGCAGCCCCGGGACAGGGTATGGCTACACCTTC.

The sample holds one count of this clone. In DNA, the CDR3 is TGTGCCAGCTCACCCGCGCAAGAGACCCAGTACTTC. Amino acid sequence: CASSPAQETQYF. The rearrangement links TRBV18 to TRBJ2-5; D is uncertain. The CDR3 loop spans 12 amino acids. Germline V lookup: CDR1 KGHSH, CDR2 LQKENI. V shed 3 bases and J shed 2 bases, with 4 bases lying between them.

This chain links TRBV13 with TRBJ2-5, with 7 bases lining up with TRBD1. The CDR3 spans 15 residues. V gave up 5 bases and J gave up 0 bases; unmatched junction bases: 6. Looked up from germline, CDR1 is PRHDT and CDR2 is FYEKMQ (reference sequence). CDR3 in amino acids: CASSTGQGDQETQYF. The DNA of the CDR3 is TGTGCCAGCAGCACCGGGCAGGGGGACCAAGAGACCCAGTACTTC.

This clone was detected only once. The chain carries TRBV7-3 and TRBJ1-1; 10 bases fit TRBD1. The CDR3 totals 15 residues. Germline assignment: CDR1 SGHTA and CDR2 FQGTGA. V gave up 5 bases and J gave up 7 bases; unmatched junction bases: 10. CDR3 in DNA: TGTGCCAGCAGCCCCGGGACAGGGGCCGGGAATGAAGCTTTCTTT. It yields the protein CASSPGTGAGNEAFF.

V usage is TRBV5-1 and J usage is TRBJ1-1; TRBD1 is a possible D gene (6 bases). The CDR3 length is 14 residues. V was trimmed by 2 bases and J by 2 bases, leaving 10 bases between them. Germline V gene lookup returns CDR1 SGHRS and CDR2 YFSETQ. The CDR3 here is CASSLTGYNTEAFF. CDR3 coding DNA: TGCGCCAGCAGCTTAACAGGGTATAACACTGAAGCTTTCTTT.